This section outlines one TCR beta chain sequence together with its context. The antigen is not known. The record originates from a study of CD8 T cells in Susac syndrome. Sequencing of TCR beta was carried out in blood CD8+ and CD4+ T cells. It was negative isolation that provided the CD8+ and CD4+ T cells, whereas TEMRA cells were enriched by FACS. An input of roughly 0.5 to 1 ug of RNA was subjected to reverse transcription using random hexamers. Each CDR3 protein gets one entry after TCRdb re-called the immunoSEQ multiplex PCR reads with MiXCR. The sample holds 170,000 or so distinct CDR3 sequences, 90% to 96% seen once. The study's findings and limits: It was acknowledged in the study that the number of individuals who were included in its TCR sequencing and HLA analysis was relatively small.

V lost 6 bases, J lost 2 bases, and 16 bases lay in between. Germline CDR1 and CDR2: MNHEY and SMNVEV (reference sequence). The CDR3 is made up of 16 amino acids. This TCR derives from a human donor with Susac syndrome. Specimen: CD4+ T cells from PBMCs. V usage is TRBV27 and J usage is TRBJ2-2; D gene unclear. The CDR3 spells CASRRPSVSNTGELFF. The CDR3 DNA is TGTGCCAGCAGACGCCCCAGCGTTTCCAACACCGGGGAGCTGTTTTTT.